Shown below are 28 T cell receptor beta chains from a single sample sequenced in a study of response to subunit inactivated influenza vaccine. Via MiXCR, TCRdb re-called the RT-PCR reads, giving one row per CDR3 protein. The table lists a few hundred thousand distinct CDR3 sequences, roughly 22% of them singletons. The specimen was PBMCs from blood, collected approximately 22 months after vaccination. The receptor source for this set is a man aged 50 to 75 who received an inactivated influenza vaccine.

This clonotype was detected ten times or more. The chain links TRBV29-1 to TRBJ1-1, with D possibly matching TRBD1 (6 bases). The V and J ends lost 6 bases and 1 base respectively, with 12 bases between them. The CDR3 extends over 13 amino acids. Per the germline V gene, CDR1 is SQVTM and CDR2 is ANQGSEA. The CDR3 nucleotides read TGCAGCGTCGATCGGACAGCGAACACTGAAGCTTTCTTT. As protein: CSVDRTANTEAFF.

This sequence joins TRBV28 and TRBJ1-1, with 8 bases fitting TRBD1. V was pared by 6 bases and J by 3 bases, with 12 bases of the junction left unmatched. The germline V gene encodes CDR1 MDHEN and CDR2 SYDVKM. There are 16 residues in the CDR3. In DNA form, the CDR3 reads TGTGCCAGCAGACCGGGGGGGCAGGGGGCGCACACTGAAGCTTTCTTT. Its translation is CASRPGGQGAHTEAFF.

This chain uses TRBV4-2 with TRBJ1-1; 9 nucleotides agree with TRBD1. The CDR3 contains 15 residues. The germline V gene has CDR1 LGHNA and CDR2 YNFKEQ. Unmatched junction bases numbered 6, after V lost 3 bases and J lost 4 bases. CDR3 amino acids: CASSQDPTGGTEAFF. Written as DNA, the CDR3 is TGTGCCAGCAGCCAGGATCCGACAGGGGGCACTGAAGCTTTCTTT.

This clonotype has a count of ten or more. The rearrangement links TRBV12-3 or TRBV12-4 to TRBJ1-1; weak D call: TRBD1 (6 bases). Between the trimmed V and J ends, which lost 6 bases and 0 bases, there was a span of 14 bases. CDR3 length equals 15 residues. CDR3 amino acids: CASSPGGSMNTEAFF. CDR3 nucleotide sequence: TGTGCCAGCAGCCCTGGGGGCAGCATGAACACTGAAGCTTTCTTT.

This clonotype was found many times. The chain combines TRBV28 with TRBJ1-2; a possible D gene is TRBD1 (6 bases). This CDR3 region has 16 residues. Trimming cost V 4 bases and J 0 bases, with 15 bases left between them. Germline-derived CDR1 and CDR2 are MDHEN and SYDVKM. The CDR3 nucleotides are TGTGCCAGCAGTTCAGACAGGCGCCAGACTAACTATGGCTACACCTTC. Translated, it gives CASSSDRRQTNYGYTF.

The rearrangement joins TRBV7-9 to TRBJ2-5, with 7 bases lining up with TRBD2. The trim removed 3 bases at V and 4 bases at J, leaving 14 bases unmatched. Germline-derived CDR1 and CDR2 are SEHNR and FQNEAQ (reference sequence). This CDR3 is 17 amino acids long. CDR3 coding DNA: TGTGCCAGCAGCTTTGGCCGTGTAACTAGCGCAGTAGAGACCCAGTACTTC. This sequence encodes CASSFGRVTSAVETQYF.

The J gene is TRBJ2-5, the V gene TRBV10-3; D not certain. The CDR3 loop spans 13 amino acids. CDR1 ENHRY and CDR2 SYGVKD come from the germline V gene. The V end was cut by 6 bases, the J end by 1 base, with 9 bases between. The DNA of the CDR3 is TGTGCCATCAGCCTCGGACCCCAAGAGACCCAGTACTTC. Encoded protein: CAISLGPQETQYF.

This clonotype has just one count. This CDR3 reads CASSLGLRVPEQYF. The CDR3, as DNA: TGTGCCAGCAGCTTAGGTCTCAGGGTTCCCGAGCAGTACTTC. The V gene is TRBV7-2, the J gene TRBJ2-7; tentative D call: TRBD1 (5 bases). Germline CDR1 is SGHTA and CDR2 is FQGNSA. V shed 1 base and J shed 6 bases, with 13 bases lying between them. The length of the CDR3 is 14 residues.

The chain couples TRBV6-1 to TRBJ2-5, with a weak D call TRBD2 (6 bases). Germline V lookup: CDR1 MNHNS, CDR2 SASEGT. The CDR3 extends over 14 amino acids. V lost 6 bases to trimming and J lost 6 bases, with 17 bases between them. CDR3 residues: CASRPSGLAKTQYF. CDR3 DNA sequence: TGTGCCAGCAGACCCTCGGGACTCGCCAAGACCCAGTACTTC.

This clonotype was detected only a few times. In DNA form, the CDR3 reads TGTGCCAGCAGCCACGGGACAACAAACTATGGCTACACCTTC. Translation: CASSHGTTNYGYTF. The chain couples TRBV3-1 to TRBJ1-2; perhaps TRBD1 as D (6 bases). This CDR3 has 14 amino acids. Trimming stripped 3 bases from V and 2 bases from J, with 10 bases between. Germline values: CDR1 LGHDT, CDR2 YNNKEL (reference sequence).

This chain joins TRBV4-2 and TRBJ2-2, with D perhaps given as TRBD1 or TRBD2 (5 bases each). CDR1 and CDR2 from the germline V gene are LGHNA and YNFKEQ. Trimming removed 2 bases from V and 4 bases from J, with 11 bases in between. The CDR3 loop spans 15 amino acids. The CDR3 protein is CASSQSGAGTGELFF. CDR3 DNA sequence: TGTGCCAGCAGCCAATCCGGGGCGGGCACCGGGGAGCTGTTTTTT.

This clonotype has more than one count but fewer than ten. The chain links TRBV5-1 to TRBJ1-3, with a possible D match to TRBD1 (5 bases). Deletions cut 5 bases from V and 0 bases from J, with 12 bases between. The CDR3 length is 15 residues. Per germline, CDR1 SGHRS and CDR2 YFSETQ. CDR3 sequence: CASRPGLISGNTIYF. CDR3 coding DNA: TGCGCCAGCAGGCCGGGACTCATCTCTGGAAACACCATATATTTT.

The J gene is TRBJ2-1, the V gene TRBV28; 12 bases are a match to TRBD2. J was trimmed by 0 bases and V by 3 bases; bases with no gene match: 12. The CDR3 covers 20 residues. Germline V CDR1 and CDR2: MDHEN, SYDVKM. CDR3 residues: CASSLPPPETSGSSYNEQFF. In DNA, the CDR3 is TGTGCCAGCAGTTTGCCCCCTCCCGAGACTAGCGGGAGCTCCTACAATGAGCAGTTCTTC.

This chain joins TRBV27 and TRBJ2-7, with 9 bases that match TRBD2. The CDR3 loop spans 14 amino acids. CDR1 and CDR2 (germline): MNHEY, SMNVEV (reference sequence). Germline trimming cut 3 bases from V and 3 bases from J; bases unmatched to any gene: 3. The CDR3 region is CASSFKRGVYEQYF. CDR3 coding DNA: TGTGCCAGCAGTTTTAAGCGGGGGGTCTACGAGCAGTACTTC.

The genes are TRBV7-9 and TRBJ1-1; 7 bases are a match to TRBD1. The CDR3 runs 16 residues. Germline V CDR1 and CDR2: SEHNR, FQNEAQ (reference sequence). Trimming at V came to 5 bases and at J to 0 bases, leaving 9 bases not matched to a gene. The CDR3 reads CASSARDSAMNTEAFF. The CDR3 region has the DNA TGTGCCAGCAGCGCTCGGGACAGCGCTATGAACACTGAAGCTTTCTTT.

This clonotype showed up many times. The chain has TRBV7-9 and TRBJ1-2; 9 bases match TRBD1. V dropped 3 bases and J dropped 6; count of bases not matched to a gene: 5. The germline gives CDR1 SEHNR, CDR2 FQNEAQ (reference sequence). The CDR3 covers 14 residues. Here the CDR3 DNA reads TGTGCCAGCAGCTTTGGGGACAGGGTCGATGGCTACACCTTC. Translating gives CASSFGDRVDGYTF.

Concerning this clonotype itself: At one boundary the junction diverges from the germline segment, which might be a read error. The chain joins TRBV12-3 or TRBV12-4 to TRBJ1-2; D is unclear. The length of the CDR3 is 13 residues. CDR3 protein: CASCLAGRDGYTF. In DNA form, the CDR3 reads TGTGCCAGCTGTTTGGCGGGCCGGGATGGCTACACCTTC.

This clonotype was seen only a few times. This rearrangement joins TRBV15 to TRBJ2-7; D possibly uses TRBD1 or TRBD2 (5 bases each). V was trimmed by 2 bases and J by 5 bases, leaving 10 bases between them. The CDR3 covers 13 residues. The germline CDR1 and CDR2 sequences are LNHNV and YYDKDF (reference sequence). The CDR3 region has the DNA TGTGCCACCAGCAGAACGGGGCTAGACGAGCAGTACTTC. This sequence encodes CATSRTGLDEQYF. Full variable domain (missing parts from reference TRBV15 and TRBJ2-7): DAMVIQNPRYQVTQFGKPVTLSCSQTLNHNVMYWYQQKSSQAPKLLFHYYDKDFNNEADTPDNFQSRRPNTSFCFLDIRSPGLGDTAMYLCATSRTGLDEQYFGPGTRLTVT.

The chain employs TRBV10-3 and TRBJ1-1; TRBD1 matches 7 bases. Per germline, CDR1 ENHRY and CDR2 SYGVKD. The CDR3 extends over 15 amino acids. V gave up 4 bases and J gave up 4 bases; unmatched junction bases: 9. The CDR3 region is CAISGTGVGATEAFF. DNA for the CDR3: TGTGCCATCAGTGGTACAGGGGTTGGCGCCACTGAAGCTTTCTTT.

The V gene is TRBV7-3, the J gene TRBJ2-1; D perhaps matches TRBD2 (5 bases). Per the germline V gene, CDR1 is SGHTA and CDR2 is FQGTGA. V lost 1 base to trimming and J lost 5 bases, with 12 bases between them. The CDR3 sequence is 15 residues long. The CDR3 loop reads CASSLRRGPNNEQFF. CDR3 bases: TGTGCCAGCAGCTTAAGGCGAGGGCCTAACAATGAGCAGTTCTTC.

The CDR3 protein is CSARGQHSNQPQHF. CDR3 sequence (DNA): TGCAGTGCTAGAGGACAGCATAGCAATCAGCCCCAGCATTTT. This chain links TRBV20-1 with TRBJ1-5; weak D call: TRBD1 (5 bases). This CDR3 has 14 amino acids. Between the trimmed V and J ends, which lost 1 base and 0 bases, there was a span of 7 bases. Germline V gene sequence: CDR1 DFQATT, CDR2 SNEGSKA (reference sequence).

CDR3: CASTVRAEQFF. The CDR3 nucleotides are TGTGCCAGCACAGTGCGGGCTGAGCAGTTCTTC. This rearrangement joins TRBV25-1 to TRBJ2-1, with a weak D call TRBD2 (5 bases). The CDR3 extends over 11 amino acids. Germline CDR1 and CDR2: MGHDK and SYGVNS. Deletions cut 7 bases from V and 9 bases from J, with 10 bases between. Full variable domain (remainder filled in from reference TRBV25-1 and TRBJ2-1): EADIYQTPRYLVIGTGKKITLECSQTMGHDKMYWYQQDPGMELHLIHYSYGVNSTEKGDLSSESTVSRIRTEHFPLTLESARPSHTSQYLCASTVRAEQFFGPGTRLTVL.

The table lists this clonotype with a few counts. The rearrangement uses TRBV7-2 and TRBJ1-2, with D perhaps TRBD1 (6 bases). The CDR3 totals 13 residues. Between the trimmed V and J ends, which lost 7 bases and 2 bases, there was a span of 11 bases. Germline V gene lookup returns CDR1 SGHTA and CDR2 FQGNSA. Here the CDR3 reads CASTPGQNYGYTF. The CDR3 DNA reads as TGTGCCAGCACCCCCGGACAGAACTATGGCTACACCTTC.

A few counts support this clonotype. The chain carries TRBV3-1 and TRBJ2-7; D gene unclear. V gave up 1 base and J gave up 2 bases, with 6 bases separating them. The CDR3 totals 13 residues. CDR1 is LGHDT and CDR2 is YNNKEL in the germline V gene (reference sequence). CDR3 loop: CASSQALAYEQYF. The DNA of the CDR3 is TGTGCCAGCAGCCAAGCCCTGGCCTACGAGCAGTACTTC.

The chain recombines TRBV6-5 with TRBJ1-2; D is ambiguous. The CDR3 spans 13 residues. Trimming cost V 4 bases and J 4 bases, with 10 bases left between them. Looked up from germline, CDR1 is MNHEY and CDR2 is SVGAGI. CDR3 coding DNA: TGTGCCAGCAGTTTCCGCGTAGGCTATGGCTACACCTTC. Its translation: CASSFRVGYGYTF.

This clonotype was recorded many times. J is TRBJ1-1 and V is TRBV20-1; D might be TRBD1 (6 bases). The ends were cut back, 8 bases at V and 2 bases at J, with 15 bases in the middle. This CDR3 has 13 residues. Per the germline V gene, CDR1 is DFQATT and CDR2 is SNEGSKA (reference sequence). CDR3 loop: CSPLRDTNTEAFF. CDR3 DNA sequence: TGCAGTCCTCTCCGGGACACCAACACTGAAGCTTTCTTT.

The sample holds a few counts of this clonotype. DNA for the CDR3: TGTGCCAGCTCACCCTTCGGACAGGGGCTGGTGAATGAGCAGTTCTTC. This codes for CASSPFGQGLVNEQFF. The chain recombines TRBV18 with TRBJ2-1; 9 bases match TRBD1. Per germline, CDR1 KGHSH and CDR2 LQKENI. The length of the CDR3 is 16 residues. Trimming at V came to 3 bases and at J to 7 bases, leaving 10 bases not matched to a gene.

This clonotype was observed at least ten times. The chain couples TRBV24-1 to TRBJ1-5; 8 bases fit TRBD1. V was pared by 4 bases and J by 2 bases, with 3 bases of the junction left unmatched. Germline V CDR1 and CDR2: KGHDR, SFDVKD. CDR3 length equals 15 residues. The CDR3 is CATSDTTGGNQPQHF. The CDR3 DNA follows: TGTGCCACCAGTGACACGACAGGGGGCAATCAGCCCCAGCATTTT.